This T cell receptor beta chain appears in the sequencing data of a study of post-analysis software for immune sequencing data. The authors incorporated unique molecular identifiers into the TCR beta cDNA libraries. From the PCR reads, TCRdb called clonotypes with MiXCR, one entry per CDR3 protein. The sample carries over 700,000 distinct CDR3 sequences, about 32% recorded once. Study outcomes and limitations: Controls showed lower frequencies than patients for 4 or 5 TRBV segments, and TRBV5-6, TRBV5-1 and TRBV20-1 were among these. In multiple sclerosis, normalized Chao1 diversity was significantly below that of controls.

Trimming shortened V by 4 bases and J by 4 bases, and 10 bases separated the two germline ends. CDR1 DFQATT and CDR2 SNEGSKA come from the germline V gene (reference sequence). The CDR3 consists of 12 residues. This clonotype was picked up a small number of times. Its specificity is unknown. This receptor was taken from a girl between 5 and 17 years old with multiple sclerosis. The specimen was blood. This chain uses TRBV20-1 with TRBJ1-2, with D possibly matching TRBD1 (5 bases). CDR3 DNA sequence: TGCAGTGCTATAACAGGAGGCTATGGCTACACCTTC. Translating it yields CSAITGGYGYTF.